Following are 9 T cell receptor beta chains from one sample sequenced in a study of T cell responses to AZD1222 COVID-19 vaccine. The repertoire was sequenced with immunoSEQ multiplex PCR; TCRdb's copy has only in-frame clones and lacks some. The sample has about 86,000 clones, over 85% seen once. The input for sequencing was peripheral blood, taken on day 0 of AZD1222 vaccination. Receptors originate from an adult in good health.

V and J are TRBV11-2 and TRBJ1-1; D unresolved. V was cut by 2 bases and J by 2 bases, with 9 bases left in between. The CDR3 consists of 14 residues. Germline-derived CDR1 and CDR2 are SGHAT and FQNNGV. The CDR3 nucleotides read TGTGCCAGCAGCTTAACTCTGCTCAACACTGAAGCTTTCTTT. This sequence encodes CASSLTLLNTEAFF.

This chain links TRBV29-1 with TRBJ2-2; tentative D call: TRBD2 (6 bases). The V and J ends lost 4 bases and 10 bases respectively, with 10 bases between them. The CDR3 consists of 11 residues. Germline CDR1 reads SQVTM; CDR2 reads ANQGSEA. The CDR3 DNA follows: TGCAGCGTTGGTTCGGGGGTGGAGCTGTTTTTT. It translates to CSVGSGVELFF.

The gene calls are TRBV27 and TRBJ1-6; TRBD1 matches 8 bases. The junction had 4 bases not matched to a gene; V was cut back by 2 bases and J by 4 bases. The V gene's germline CDR1 is MNHEY and CDR2 SMNVEV (reference sequence). CDR3 size: 16 residues. The CDR3 loop is CASSLLGTGYNSPLHF. The CDR3 nucleotides are TGTGCCAGCAGTTTACTGGGGACAGGTTATAATTCACCCCTCCACTTT.

This chain links TRBV11-2 with TRBJ2-2, with TRBD2 as a possible D gene (6 bases). The CDR3 extends over 17 amino acids. With 6 bases removed from V and 0 bases from J, the gap between germline ends came to 17 bases. Germline lookup yields CDR1 SGHAT and CDR2 FQNNGV. This CDR3 reads CASRKSGDRSNTGELFF. CDR3 nucleotide sequence: TGTGCCAGCAGGAAATCGGGGGACCGGTCGAACACCGGGGAGCTGTTTTTT.

V gene TRBV5-1 combines with J gene TRBJ2-3; D unclear. CDR1 is SGHRS, CDR2 YFSETQ, per germline. V was trimmed by 4 bases and J by 1 base, leaving 13 bases between them. CDR3 length: 15 amino acids. The CDR3 DNA is TGCGCCAGCAGCCCGGACGACGGACGCACAGATACGCAGTATTTT. Its translation: CASSPDDGRTDTQYF.

This chain uses TRBV6-2 or TRBV6-3 with TRBJ1-5; D not resolved. Germline V gives CDR1 MNHEY, CDR2 SVGEGT. Trimming took off 2 bases at V and 0 bases at J, with 5 bases between the two ends. The CDR3 totals 14 residues. This CDR3 reads CASSYVGSNQPQHF. The CDR3 nucleotides read TGTGCCAGCAGTTACGTGGGTAGCAATCAGCCCCAGCATTTT.

The chain couples TRBV11-2 to TRBJ2-5; tentatively, D is TRBD2 (6 bases). Germline values: CDR1 SGHAT, CDR2 FQNNGV. CDR3 size: 13 residues. V lost 5 bases and J lost 3, with 10 bases in between. CDR3 sequence (DNA): TGTGCCAGCAGCCCGTTAGCGGAAGAGACCCAGTACTTC. It codes for CASSPLAEETQYF.

This sequence joins TRBV5-1 and TRBJ2-3; the D is unclear. Germline CDR1 reads SGHRS; CDR2 reads YFSETQ. The CDR3 contains 15 residues. V was shortened by 0 bases and J by 2 bases, with 10 bases between the two germline ends. The chain's CDR3 is CASSLVVGNTDTQYF. Written as DNA, the CDR3 is TGCGCCAGCAGCTTGGTGGTAGGGAACACAGATACGCAGTATTTT.

This clone was counted once. V is TRBV11-2 and J is TRBJ1-3; no firm D call. The CDR3 is made up of 14 amino acids. The V end lost 5 bases, the J end lost 4 bases, and 12 bases lay between the germline ends. Germline V gene sequence: CDR1 SGHAT, CDR2 FQNNGV. The CDR3 nucleotides read TGTGCCAGCAGCAAAGGAGTAGGGGGAAACACCATATATTTT. Its protein product is CASSKGVGGNTIYF. Filled out from reference TRBV11-2 and TRBJ1-3, the complete variable domain reads EAGVAQSPRYKIIEKRQSVAFWCNPISGHATLYWYQQILGQGPKLLIQFQNNGVVDDSQLPKDRFSAERLKGVDSTLKIQPAKLEDSAVYLCASSKGVGGNTIYFGEGSWLTVV.